A selection of T cell receptor beta chains follows, all from one sample in a study of shared clonotypes between healthy human individuals. Profiling relied on immunoSEQ multiplex PCR, and the TCRdb table lists in-frame clones only, not all of them. The profile shows about 680,000 clones, under 95% of them singletons. The sample comprised naive CD8+ T cells sorted from blood. The receptors derive from a man aged 25-40 years in good health. Each CDR3 is given with its conserved first and last residue.

v_call | cdr3_aa
TRBV18 | CASSSGKNPYEQYF
TRBV29-1 | CSVYFVEVGLFF
TRBV7-9 | CASSVRQGANTEAFF
TRBV10-3 | CAISLRADEQYF
TRBV12-5 | CASGLEIGLAPADEQFF
TRBV4-1 | CASSQGRSETQYF
TRBV4-1 | CASSQVDSTIPEAFF
TRBV9 | CATNSVRSTGELFF
TRBV20-1 | CSARHVAEQFF
TRBV5-5 | CASSPAPGTDTQYF
TRBV9 | CASSLDRGLRHGYTF
TRBV6-6 | CATQPGLAGLYEQYF
TRBV5-4 | CASSSPGQGLGEQYF
TRBV6-5 | CASSYVGGSYEQYF
TRBV9 | CASSVVGSGADTQYF
TRBV5-1 | CASSLRGRGTPQETQYF
TRBV15 | CATSRTGGRYEQYF
TRBV28 | CASSLAGVGYQETQYF
TRBV27 | CASSRWGLAGGRSTDTQYF
TRBV6-5 | CASISTSGPYEQYF
TRBV11-2 | CASSSGGNEQYF
TRBV27 | CASSSRDRVNGEQYF
TRBV11-2 | CASSQYLDRGRGYTF
TRBV4-3 | CASSQETSGTSYEQYF
TRBV7-6 | CASSLDGGRENTIYF
TRBV7-8 | CASSLARSNYGYTF
TRBV11-2 | CASRYNVAGGTDTQYF
TRBV10-2 | CATQTSGSYNEQFF
TRBV12-5 | CASGYGVGTEAFF
TRBV30 | CAWSLTSGYEQYF
TRBV5-8 | CASSLTPGTSNYEEQFF
TRBV25-1 | CASSEQASTEAFF
TRBV5-4 | CASSSAETTYYNEQFF
TRBV6-1 | CASSEASIVASYEQYF
TRBV30 | CAWSAGQGNQPQHF
TRBV27 | CASSLKGRSSYEQYF